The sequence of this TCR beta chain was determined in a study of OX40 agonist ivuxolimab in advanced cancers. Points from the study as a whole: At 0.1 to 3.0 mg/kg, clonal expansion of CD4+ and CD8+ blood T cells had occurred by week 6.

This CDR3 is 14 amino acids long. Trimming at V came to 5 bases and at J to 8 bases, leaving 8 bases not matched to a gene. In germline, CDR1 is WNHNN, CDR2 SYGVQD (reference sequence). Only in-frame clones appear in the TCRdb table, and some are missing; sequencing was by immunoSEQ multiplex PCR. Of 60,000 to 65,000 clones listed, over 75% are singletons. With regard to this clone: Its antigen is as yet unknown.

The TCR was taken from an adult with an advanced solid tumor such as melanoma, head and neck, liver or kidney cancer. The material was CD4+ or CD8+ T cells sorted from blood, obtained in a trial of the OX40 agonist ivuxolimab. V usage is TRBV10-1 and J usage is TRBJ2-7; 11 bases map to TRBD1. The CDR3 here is CASSPGTGGTQQYF. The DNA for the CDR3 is TGCGCCAGCAGTCCCGGGACAGGGGGGACTCAGCAGTACTTC.